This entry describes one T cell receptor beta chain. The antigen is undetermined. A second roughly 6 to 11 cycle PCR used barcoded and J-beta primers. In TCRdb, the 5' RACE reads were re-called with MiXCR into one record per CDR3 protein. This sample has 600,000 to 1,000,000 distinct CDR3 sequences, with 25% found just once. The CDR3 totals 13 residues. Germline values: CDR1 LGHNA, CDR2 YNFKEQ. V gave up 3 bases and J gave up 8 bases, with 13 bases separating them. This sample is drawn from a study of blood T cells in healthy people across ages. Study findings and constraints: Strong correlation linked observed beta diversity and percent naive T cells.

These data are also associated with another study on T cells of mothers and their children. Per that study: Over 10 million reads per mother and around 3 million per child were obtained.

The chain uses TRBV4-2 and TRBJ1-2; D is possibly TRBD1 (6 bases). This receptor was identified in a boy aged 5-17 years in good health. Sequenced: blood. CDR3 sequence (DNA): TGTGCCAGCAGCCACCCCATCAGGGGCGGCTACACCTTC. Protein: CASSHPIRGGYTF.